Below, 15 T cell receptor beta chains from the same sample are listed, as sequenced in a study of shared clonotypes between healthy human individuals. Measured with immunoSEQ multiplex PCR; TCRdb has only the in-frame clones, and not every one. The table has approximately 500,000 clones, 60% to 80% seen once. Sequenced material: PBMCs. These receptors originate from a middle-aged woman in good health. Some clones in this sample may be carry-over from other donors' samples.

In this sample, this clone turned up a few times. Within the sample, other DNA sequences also encode this same CDR3. The rearrangement uses TRBV9 and TRBJ1-1; D is undetermined. CDR3 length: 13 residues. Germline-derived CDR1 and CDR2 are SGDLS and YYNGEE. The V and J ends lost 0 bases and 1 base respectively, with 4 bases between them. The DNA for the CDR3 is TGTGCCAGCAGCGTAGGCAGGAACACTGAAGCTTTCTTT. This codes for CASSVGRNTEAFF.

This clone was seen a single time. The rearrangement uses TRBV28 and TRBJ2-7, with TRBD2 identical over 11 bases. J gave up 1 base and V 4 bases, and 3 bases lay outside the gene matches. This CDR3 has 15 amino acids. The V gene's germline CDR1 is MDHEN and CDR2 SYDVKM. DNA of the CDR3: TGTGCCAGCAGTTGGGCTAGCGGGAGGTCCTACGAGCAGTACTTC. It specifies CASSWASGRSYEQYF.

The chain carries TRBV5-1 and TRBJ2-7, with D possibly being TRBD1 (6 bases). Germline V gene lookup returns CDR1 SGHRS and CDR2 YFSETQ. V dropped 4 bases and J dropped 2 bases, with 13 bases sitting between them. The CDR3 contains 14 residues. Here the CDR3 reads CASSPGTSTYEQYF. DNA of the CDR3: TGCGCCAGCAGCCCCGGGACATCCACCTACGAGCAGTACTTC.

The count of this clone is one. The chain combines TRBV29-1 with TRBJ2-1; 11 nucleotides agree with TRBD2. CDR1 SQVTM and CDR2 ANQGSEA come from the germline V gene. Trimming took 3 bases from V and 3 from J; bases not matched to a gene: 4. There are 15 residues in the CDR3. CDR3 nucleotide sequence: TGCAGCGTTGAGGTTGGACTAGCGGGCTACAATGAGCAGTTCTTC. Translated: CSVEVGLAGYNEQFF.

The chain employs TRBV6-5 and TRBJ2-3; 7 positions match TRBD2. Per germline, CDR1 MNHEY and CDR2 SVGAGI. Trimming cost V 2 bases and J 2 bases; bases outside gene matches: 4. The CDR3 length is 15 residues. CDR3 sequence (DNA): TGTGCCAGCAGTTACCGGAGACTAGCCACAGATACGCAGTATTTT. This sequence encodes CASSYRRLATDTQYF.

This clone was seen just once. The chain uses TRBV18 and TRBJ2-3, with TRBD2 identical over 13 bases. V gave up 5 bases and J gave up 4 bases; unmatched junction bases: 6. There are 16 residues in the CDR3. CDR1 KGHSH and CDR2 LQKENI come from the germline V gene. CDR3 in amino acids: CASSVLAGGPADTQYF. For the CDR3, the DNA is TGTGCCAGCTCAGTACTAGCGGGAGGGCCAGCAGATACGCAGTATTTT.

The chain links TRBV5-8 to TRBJ1-1; TRBD1 might be the D (6 bases). Trimming pared 8 bases from V and 5 bases from J, leaving 25 bases between. The germline V gene encodes CDR1 SGHTS and CDR2 YDEGEE. The CDR3 runs to 16 residues. The CDR3 sequence: CARGGGSTADLTEAFF. CDR3 DNA sequence: TGTGCCAGAGGCGGGGGCTCTACGGCCGATCTGACTGAAGCTTTCTTT.

This sequence joins TRBV5-4 and TRBJ2-5, with 8 positions matching TRBD1. CDR3 length: 15 amino acids. The germline gives CDR1 SGHNT, CDR2 YYREEE (reference sequence). J was trimmed by 5 bases and V by 0 bases; bases with no gene match: 6. CDR3 amino acids: CASSLDGPGGETQYF. The CDR3 DNA follows: TGTGCCAGCAGCTTGGATGGTCCAGGGGGCGAGACCCAGTACTTC.

The chain has TRBV28 and TRBJ1-4, with 7 nucleotides matching TRBD1. V shed 5 bases, J shed 5 bases, and the junction held 5 bases outside the gene matches. This CDR3 contains 14 residues. Germline V lookup: CDR1 MDHEN, CDR2 SYDVKM. The CDR3 nucleotides are TGTGCCAGCAGTGGAATGGGACAGAATGAAAAACTGTTTTTT. It yields the protein CASSGMGQNEKLFF.

This clone was observed a handful of times. A much bigger clone sits one base away, suggesting this may be a read error. The chain combines TRBV7-2 with TRBJ2-1; TRBD1 agrees at 7 bases. V trimming: 3 bases; J trimming: 10 bases; junction bases outside the gene matches: 6. CDR1 SGHTA and CDR2 FQGNSA come from the germline V gene. This CDR3 contains 13 residues. CDR3 in DNA: TGTGCCAGCAGCTTGAACAGGGGAGACGAGCAGTTCTTC. It encodes CASSLNRGDEQFF.

The chain recombines TRBV6-1 with TRBJ2-3; 7 bases match TRBD2. V shed 3 bases and J 1 base; nucleotides not matched to a gene: 7. This CDR3 has 16 amino acids. In germline, CDR1 is MNHNS, CDR2 SASEGT. The CDR3 DNA follows: TGTGCCAGCAGTGAGGGTTTGGGAGGGGGCACAGATACGCAGTATTTT. Translation gives CASSEGLGGGTDTQYF.

The sample holds many counts of this clone. The gene calls are TRBV5-1 and TRBJ2-4; D remains ambiguous. V was clipped by 0 bases and J by 9 bases, with 10 bases between them. Looked up from germline, CDR1 is SGHRS and CDR2 is YFSETQ. This CDR3 has 13 amino acids. The chain's CDR3 is CASSLDSNGIQYF. Written as DNA, the CDR3 is TGCGCCAGCAGCTTGGACAGCAATGGCATTCAGTACTTC.

The chain joins TRBV7-2 to TRBJ2-7; 8 bases agree with TRBD2. CDR1 is SGHTA and CDR2 is FQGNSA in the germline V gene. V gave up 5 bases and J gave up 4 bases; unmatched junction bases: 4. CDR3 length: 13 residues. The chain's CDR3 is CASSTGRDYEQYF. The CDR3 DNA reads TGTGCCAGCAGCACCGGGAGGGATTACGAGCAGTACTTC.

The J gene is TRBJ2-5, the V gene TRBV5-4; 13 nucleotides align to TRBD2. The CDR3 has 16 amino acids. Trimming removed 4 bases from V and 4 bases from J; junction bases left unmatched: 7. Germline V gene sequence: CDR1 SGHNT, CDR2 YYREEE (reference sequence). The CDR3 region is CASSLPGLAGAETQYF. CDR3 DNA: TGTGCCAGCAGCCTACCCGGACTAGCGGGAGCAGAGACCCAGTACTTC.

The chain carries TRBV7-2 and TRBJ2-3; D gene unclear. The CDR3 has 14 residues. Trimming took 1 base from V and 2 from J, leaving 7 bases between them. In germline, CDR1 is SGHTA, CDR2 FQGNSA. The CDR3 region is CASSLGGPTDTQYF. CDR3 in DNA: TGTGCCAGCAGCTTAGGCGGACCCACAGATACGCAGTATTTT.